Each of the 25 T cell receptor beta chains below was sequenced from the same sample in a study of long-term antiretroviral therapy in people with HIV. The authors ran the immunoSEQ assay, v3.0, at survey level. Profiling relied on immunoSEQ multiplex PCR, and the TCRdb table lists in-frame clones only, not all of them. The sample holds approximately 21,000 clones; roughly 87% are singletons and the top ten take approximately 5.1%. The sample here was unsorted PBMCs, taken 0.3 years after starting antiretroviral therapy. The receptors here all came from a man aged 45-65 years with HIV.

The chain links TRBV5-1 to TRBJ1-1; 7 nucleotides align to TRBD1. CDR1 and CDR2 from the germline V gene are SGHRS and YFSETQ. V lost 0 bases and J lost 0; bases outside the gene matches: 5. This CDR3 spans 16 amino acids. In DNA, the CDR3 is TGCGCCAGCAGCTTGGCGTTACAGGGGATGAACACTGAAGCTTTCTTT. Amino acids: CASSLALQGMNTEAFF.

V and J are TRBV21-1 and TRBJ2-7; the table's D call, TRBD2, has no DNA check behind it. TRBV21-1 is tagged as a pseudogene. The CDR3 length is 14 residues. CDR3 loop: CASSKAWSIYEQYF. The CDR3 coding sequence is TGTGCCAGCAGCAAAGCGTGGAGTATCTACGAGCAGTACTTC.

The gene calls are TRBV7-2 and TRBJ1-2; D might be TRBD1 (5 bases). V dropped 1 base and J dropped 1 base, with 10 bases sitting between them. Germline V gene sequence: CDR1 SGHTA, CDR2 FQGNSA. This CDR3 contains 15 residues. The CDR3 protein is CASSLGRQSNYGYTF. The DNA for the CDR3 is TGTGCCAGCAGCTTAGGAAGACAGAGTAACTATGGCTACACCTTC.

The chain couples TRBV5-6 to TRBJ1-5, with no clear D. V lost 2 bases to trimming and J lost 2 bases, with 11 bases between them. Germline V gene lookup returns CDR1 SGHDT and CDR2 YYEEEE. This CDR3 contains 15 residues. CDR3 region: CASSFYTKGNQPQHF. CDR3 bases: TGTGCCAGCAGCTTTTACACTAAGGGCAATCAGCCCCAGCATTTT.

CDR3: CASSSTLRQGDNQPQHF. For the CDR3, the DNA is TGTGCCAGCAGCTCCACGCTTCGACAGGGGGACAATCAGCCCCAGCATTTT. The V call is TRBV7-9, the J call TRBJ1-5; 9 nucleotides agree with TRBD1. CDR1 is SEHNR and CDR2 is FQNEAQ in the germline V gene (reference sequence). The V segment lost 4 bases and the J segment 3 bases; nucleotides outside the gene matches: 10. CDR3 length: 17 residues.

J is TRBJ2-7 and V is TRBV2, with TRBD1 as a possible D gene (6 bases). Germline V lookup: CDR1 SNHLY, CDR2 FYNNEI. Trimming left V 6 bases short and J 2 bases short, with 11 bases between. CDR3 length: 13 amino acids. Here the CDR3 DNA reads TGTGCCAGCAGACAGGGACGTCCCTACGAGCAGTACTTC. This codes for CASRQGRPYEQYF.

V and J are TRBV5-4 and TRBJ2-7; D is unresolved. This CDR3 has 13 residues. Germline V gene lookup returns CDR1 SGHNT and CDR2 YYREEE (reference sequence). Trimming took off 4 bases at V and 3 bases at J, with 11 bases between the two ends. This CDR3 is CASSPVGSYEQYF. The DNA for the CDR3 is TGTGCCAGCAGCCCCGTCGGCAGCTACGAGCAGTACTTC.

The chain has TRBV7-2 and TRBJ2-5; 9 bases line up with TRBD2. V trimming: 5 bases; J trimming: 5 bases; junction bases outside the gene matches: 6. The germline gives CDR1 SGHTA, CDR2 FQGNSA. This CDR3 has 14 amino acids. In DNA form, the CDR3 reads TGTGCCAGCAGCCTCGGGACTAGCTTTGAGACCCAGTACTTC. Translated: CASSLGTSFETQYF.

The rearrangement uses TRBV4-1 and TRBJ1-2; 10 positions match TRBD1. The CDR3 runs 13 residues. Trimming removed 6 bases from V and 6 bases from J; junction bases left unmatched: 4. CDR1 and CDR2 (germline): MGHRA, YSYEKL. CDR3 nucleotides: TGCGCCAGCAGAGGGACAGGGGTTAATGGCTACACCTTC. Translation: CASRGTGVNGYTF.

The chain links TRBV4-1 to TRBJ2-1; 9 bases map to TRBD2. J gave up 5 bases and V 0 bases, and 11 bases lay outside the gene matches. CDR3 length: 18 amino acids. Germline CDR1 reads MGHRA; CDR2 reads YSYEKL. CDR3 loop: CASSQERGLAGVHNEQFF. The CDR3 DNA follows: TGCGCCAGCAGCCAAGAGAGGGGATTAGCGGGAGTCCACAATGAGCAGTTCTTC.

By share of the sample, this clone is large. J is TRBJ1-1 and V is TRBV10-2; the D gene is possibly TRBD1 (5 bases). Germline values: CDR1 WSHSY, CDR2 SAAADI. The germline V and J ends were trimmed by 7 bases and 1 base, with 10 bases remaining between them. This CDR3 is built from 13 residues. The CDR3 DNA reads TGCGCCAGCACTCGGGGCCCGAACACTGAAGCTTTCTTT. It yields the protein CASTRGPNTEAFF.

Written as DNA, the CDR3 is TGTGCCAGCAGCTTGCAGCGGGAGGGGGGTAGGCAGTTCTTC. Its translation: CASSLQREGGRQFF. J is TRBJ2-1 and V is TRBV7-2, with TRBD2 identical over 10 bases. Per the germline V gene, CDR1 is SGHTA and CDR2 is FQGNSA. V dropped 3 bases and J dropped 12; count of bases not matched to a gene: 8. The CDR3 contains 14 residues.

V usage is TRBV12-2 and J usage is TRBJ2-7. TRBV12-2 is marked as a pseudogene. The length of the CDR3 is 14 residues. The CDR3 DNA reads TGTGCAAGTCGCTTTCCCCGGGCATCTTACGAGCAGTACTTC. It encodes CASRFPRASYEQYF.

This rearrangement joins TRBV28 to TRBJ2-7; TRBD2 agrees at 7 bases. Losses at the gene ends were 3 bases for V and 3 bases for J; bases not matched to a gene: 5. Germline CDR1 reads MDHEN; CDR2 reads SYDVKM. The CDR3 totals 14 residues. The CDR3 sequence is CASSFLADFYEQYF. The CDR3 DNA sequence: TGTGCCAGCAGTTTCCTAGCGGACTTCTACGAGCAGTACTTC.

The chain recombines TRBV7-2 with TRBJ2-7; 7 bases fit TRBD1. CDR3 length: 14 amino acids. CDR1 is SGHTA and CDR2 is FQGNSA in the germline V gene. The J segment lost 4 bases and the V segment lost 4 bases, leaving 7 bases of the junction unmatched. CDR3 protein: CASSSRQGRYEQYF. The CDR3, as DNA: TGTGCCAGCAGCTCGCGACAGGGCCGGTACGAGCAGTACTTC.

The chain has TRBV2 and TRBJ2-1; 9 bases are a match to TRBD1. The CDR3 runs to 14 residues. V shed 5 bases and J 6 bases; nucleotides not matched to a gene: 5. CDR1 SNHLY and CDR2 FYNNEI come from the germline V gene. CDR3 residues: CASSPGTGFNEQFF. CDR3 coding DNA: TGTGCCAGCAGTCCCGGGACAGGGTTCAATGAGCAGTTCTTC.

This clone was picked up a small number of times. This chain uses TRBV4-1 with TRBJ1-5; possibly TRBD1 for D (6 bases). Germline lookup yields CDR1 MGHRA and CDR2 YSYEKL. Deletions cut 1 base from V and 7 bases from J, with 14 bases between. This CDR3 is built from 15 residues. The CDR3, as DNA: TGCGCCAGCAGCCAAGGGGGAACAGGGACCCAGCCCCAGCATTTT. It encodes CASSQGGTGTQPQHF.

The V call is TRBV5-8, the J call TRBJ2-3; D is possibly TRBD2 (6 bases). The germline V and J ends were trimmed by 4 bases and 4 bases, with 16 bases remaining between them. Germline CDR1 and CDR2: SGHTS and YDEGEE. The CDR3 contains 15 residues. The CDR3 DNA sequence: TGTGCCAGCAGCCGCCGCGAGCGGGCCGCAGATACGCAGTATTTT. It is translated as CASSRRERAADTQYF. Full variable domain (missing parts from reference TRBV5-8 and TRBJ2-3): EAGVTQSPTHLIKTRGQQATLRCSPISGHTSVYWYQQALGLGLQFLLWYDEGEERNRGNFPPRFSGRQFPNYSSELNVNALELEDSALYLCASSRRERAADTQYFGPGTRLTVL.

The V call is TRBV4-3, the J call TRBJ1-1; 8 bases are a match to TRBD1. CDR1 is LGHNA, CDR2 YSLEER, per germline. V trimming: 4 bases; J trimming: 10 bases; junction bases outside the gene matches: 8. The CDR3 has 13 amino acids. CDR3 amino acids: CASSRAGGRGAFF. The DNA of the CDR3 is TGCGCCAGCAGCCGAGCAGGGGGCAGGGGAGCTTTCTTT.

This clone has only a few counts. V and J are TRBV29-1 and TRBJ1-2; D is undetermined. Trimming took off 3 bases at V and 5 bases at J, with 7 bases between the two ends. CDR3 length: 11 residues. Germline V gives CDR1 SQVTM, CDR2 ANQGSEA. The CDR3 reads CSVDMGYGYTF. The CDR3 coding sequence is TGCAGCGTTGATATGGGATATGGCTACACCTTC.

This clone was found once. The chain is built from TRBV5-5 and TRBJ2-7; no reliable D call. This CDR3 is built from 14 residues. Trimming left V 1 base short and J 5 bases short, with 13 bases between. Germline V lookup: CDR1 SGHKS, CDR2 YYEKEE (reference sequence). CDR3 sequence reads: CASSLIAPTHEQYF. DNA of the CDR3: TGTGCCAGCAGCTTGATTGCCCCTACCCACGAGCAGTACTTC.

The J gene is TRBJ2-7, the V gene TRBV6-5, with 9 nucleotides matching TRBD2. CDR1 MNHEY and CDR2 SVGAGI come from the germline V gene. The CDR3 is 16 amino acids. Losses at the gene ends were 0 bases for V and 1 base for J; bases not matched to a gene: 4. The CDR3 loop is CASSYSTSGGSYEQYF. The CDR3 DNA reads TGTGCCAGCAGTTACTCGACAAGCGGGGGGTCCTACGAGCAGTACTTC.

The CDR3 sequence is CATSRGTGKETQYF. The DNA of the CDR3 is TGTGCCACCAGCAGAGGAACAGGGAAAGAGACCCAGTACTTC. The chain recombines TRBV15 with TRBJ2-5, with a weak D call TRBD1 (6 bases). The ends were cut back, 1 base at V and 3 bases at J, with 9 bases in the middle. The CDR3 spans 14 residues. From germline, CDR1 is LNHNV and CDR2 YYDKDF (reference sequence).

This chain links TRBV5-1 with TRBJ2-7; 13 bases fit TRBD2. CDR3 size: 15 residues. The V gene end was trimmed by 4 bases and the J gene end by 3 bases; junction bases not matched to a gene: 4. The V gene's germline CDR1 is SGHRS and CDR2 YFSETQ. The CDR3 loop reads CASSTSGRAVYEQYF. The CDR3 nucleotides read TGCGCCAGCAGCACTAGCGGGAGGGCCGTCTACGAGCAGTACTTC.

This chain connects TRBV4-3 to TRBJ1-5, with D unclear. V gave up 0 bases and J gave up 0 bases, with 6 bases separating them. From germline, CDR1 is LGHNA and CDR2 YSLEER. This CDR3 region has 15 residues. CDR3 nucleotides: TGCGCCAGCAGCCAAGATATGAGTAGCAATCAGCCCCAGCATTTT. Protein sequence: CASSQDMSSNQPQHF.